Sequencing of this TCR beta chain was carried out in a study of T-cell reconstitution after alpha-beta-depleted transplantation in children. In this sample, this clonotype turned up many times. The CDR3 runs 15 residues. V shed 5 bases and J shed 6 bases, with 20 bases lying between them. Germline V gene sequence: CDR1 SGHTA, CDR2 FQGNSA. Unique molecular identifiers were incorporated into the prepared TCRbeta library. Via MiXCR, TCRdb re-called the PCR reads, giving one row per CDR3 protein. The sample contains 500,000 to 600,000 distinct CDR3 sequences, about 30% of which appear only once. The clonotype originates from a human donor who donated a stem cell graft to a child with aplastic anemia. The chain has TRBV7-2 and TRBJ2-7; D is possibly TRBD1 or TRBD2 (5 bases each). The sample here was PBMCs from the stem cell graft donor, taken from the stem cell graft. This CDR3 reads CASSTLMASQGEQYF. CDR3 DNA sequence: TGTGCCAGCAGCACCTTAATGGCTAGCCAGGGCGAGCAGTACTTC.